The 19 T cell receptor beta chains in this list originate from one sample, sequenced in a study of cytomegalovirus exposure and HLA in healthy donors. The PCR was carried out with 60 Vbeta primers and 13 Jbeta primers. This table comes from immunoSEQ multiplex PCR, and its TCRdb copy is limited to in-frame clones, with some not included. The data show about 95,000 clones, with roughly 71% seen just once and 4.9% held by the top ten. Material for sequencing was PBMCs. The receptors were gathered from a woman in her 40s in good health and CMV-seronegative.

The rearrangement joins TRBV6-1 to TRBJ1-1; TRBD1 is a possible D gene (6 bases). From germline, CDR1 is MNHNS and CDR2 SASEGT. The CDR3 spans 14 residues. V dropped 6 bases and J dropped 1 base, with 12 bases sitting between them. The CDR3 region is CASSRQDANTEAFF. The CDR3, as DNA: TGTGCCAGCAGCCGACAGGACGCGAACACTGAAGCTTTCTTT.

V and J are TRBV10-3 and TRBJ2-1; 7 positions agree with TRBD2. The CDR3 length is 12 residues. Germline assignment: CDR1 ENHRY and CDR2 SYGVKD. Germline trimming cut 10 bases from V and 4 bases from J; bases unmatched to any gene: 4. The CDR3 DNA is TGTGCCACCAACGGGGGGTACAATGAGCAGTTCTTC. Translation: CATNGGYNEQFF.

The genes are TRBV29-1 and TRBJ1-1; 12 bases are a match to TRBD1. The CDR3 consists of 14 residues. The germline CDR1 and CDR2 sequences are SQVTM and ANQGSEA. The V and J ends lost 7 bases and 6 bases, in that order; junction bases with no gene match: 9. The CDR3 DNA reads TGCAGCGCTGGGACAGGGGGCCTCGGACCTGAAGCTTTCTTT. Its protein is CSAGTGGLGPEAFF.

The chain links TRBV2 to TRBJ2-3; D is undetermined. Germline CDR1 and CDR2: SNHLY and FYNNEI. Trimming took 7 bases from V and 0 from J, leaving 11 bases between them. This CDR3 has 14 residues. CDR3 region: CASIVGSSTDTQYF. CDR3 coding DNA: TGTGCCAGCATCGTGGGCTCTAGCACAGATACGCAGTATTTT.

V and J are TRBV19 and TRBJ2-1; TRBD2 is a possible D gene (5 bases). Per germline, CDR1 LNHDA and CDR2 SQIVND (reference sequence). V lost 8 bases to trimming and J lost 8 bases, with 13 bases between them. This CDR3 has 12 residues. The CDR3, as DNA: TGTGCCAGTGGGGAAAAGAGGGATGAGCAGTTCTTC. Encoded protein: CASGEKRDEQFF.

This chain connects TRBV12-5 to TRBJ2-1, with 12 bases identical to TRBD2. The CDR3 totals 17 residues. V trimming: 1 base; J trimming: 7 bases; junction bases outside the gene matches: 8. The germline V gene encodes CDR1 LGHNT and CDR2 FRNRAP. For the CDR3, the DNA is TGTGCTAGTGGTTTGGGGTTTCTAGCGGGGGGGCCTAATGAGCAGTTCTTC. This sequence encodes CASGLGFLAGGPNEQFF.

This chain uses TRBV7-9 with TRBJ2-3; D is uncertain. The CDR3 is made up of 13 amino acids. From germline, CDR1 is SEHNR and CDR2 FQNEAQ (reference sequence). V was pared by 3 bases and J by 6 bases, with 10 bases between. The CDR3 loop reads CASSFGGGDTQYF. The CDR3, as DNA: TGTGCCAGCAGCTTTGGCGGTGGGGATACGCAGTATTTT. Combining the CDR3 with reference TRBV7-9 and TRBJ2-3 gives the whole variable domain DTGVSQNPRHKITKRGQNVTFRCDPISEHNRLYWYRQTLGQGPEFLTYFQNEAQLEKSRLLSDRFSAERPKGSFSTLEIQRTEQGDSAMYLCASSFGGGDTQYFGPGTRLTVL.

The chain uses TRBV19 and TRBJ1-1; D possibly corresponds to TRBD1 (5 bases). This CDR3 is built from 18 residues. Trimming stripped 2 bases from V and 1 base from J, with 20 bases between. Germline V CDR1 and CDR2: LNHDA, SQIVND (reference sequence). This CDR3 reads CASSIRGPPGVWNTEAFF. The CDR3 DNA reads as TGTGCCAGTAGTATAAGGGGACCCCCGGGGGTATGGAACACTGAAGCTTTCTTT.

The V and J genes are TRBV5-1 and TRBJ1-1; perhaps TRBD1 as D (6 bases). With 4 bases removed from V and 3 bases from J, the gap between germline ends came to 16 bases. Germline V gene sequence: CDR1 SGHRS, CDR2 YFSETQ. The CDR3 totals 15 residues. This chain's CDR3 is CASSNPQGTDTEAFF. The CDR3 DNA sequence: TGCGCCAGCAGCAACCCACAGGGAACGGACACTGAAGCTTTCTTT.

The rearrangement joins TRBV6-6 to TRBJ1-1; TRBD1 matches at 8 bases. The V gene's germline CDR1 is MNHNY and CDR2 SVGAGI (reference sequence). J lost 5 bases, V lost 6 bases, and 8 bases had no gene match. The CDR3 contains 14 residues. CDR3 loop: CASRTGVILTEAFF. The CDR3 nucleotides read TGTGCCAGCAGGACAGGGGTGATACTAACTGAAGCTTTCTTT.

The rearrangement uses TRBV20-1 and TRBJ1-4, with TRBD1 matching over 8 bases. The V segment lost 8 bases and the J segment 16 bases; nucleotides outside the gene matches: 9. Germline V gene lookup returns CDR1 DFQATT and CDR2 SNEGSKA (reference sequence). There are 10 residues in the CDR3. The CDR3: CSPTGDLGFF. The DNA for the CDR3 is TGCAGTCCGACAGGGGATTTAGGGTTTTTT.

The rearrangement joins TRBV19 to TRBJ1-2; 7 nucleotides line up with TRBD1. Trimming removed 4 bases from V and 2 bases from J; junction bases left unmatched: 16. The CDR3 is 18 amino acids. Germline V gene sequence: CDR1 LNHDA, CDR2 SQIVND (reference sequence). CDR3 protein: CASSRGDSILRNNYGYTF. CDR3 DNA: TGTGCCAGTAGTAGGGGGGACAGCATCCTTAGAAACAACTATGGCTACACCTTC.

This sequence joins TRBV6-5 and TRBJ2-3, with 7 bases matching TRBD1. Germline assignment: CDR1 MNHEY and CDR2 SVGAGI. This CDR3 contains 13 residues. Unmatched junction bases numbered 3, after V lost 6 bases and J lost 3 bases. The CDR3 DNA follows: TGTGCCAGCAGGAGGGGGCTGACAGATACGCAGTATTTT. Translated, it gives CASRRGLTDTQYF.

The chain is built from TRBV6-1 and TRBJ1-3; D unresolved. Germline V gene sequence: CDR1 MNHNS, CDR2 SASEGT. The CDR3 extends over 16 amino acids. The ends were cut back, 2 bases at V and 0 bases at J, with 11 bases in the middle. Written as DNA, the CDR3 is TGTGCCAGCAGTGAATTAGCAGCGCTCTCTGGAAACACCATATATTTT. It encodes CASSELAALSGNTIYF.

This chain joins TRBV6-5 and TRBJ1-2, with unresolved D. CDR3 length: 16 residues. Germline CDR1 is MNHEY and CDR2 is SVGAGI. V was cut by 0 bases and J by 5 bases, with 16 bases left in between. The CDR3 sequence: CASSYSTAALLYGYTF. The CDR3 DNA reads as TGTGCCAGCAGTTACTCGACTGCAGCCTTATTGTATGGCTACACCTTC.

The chain joins TRBV7-2 to TRBJ1-1; D might be TRBD1 (5 bases). From germline, CDR1 is SGHTA and CDR2 FQGNSA. The CDR3 covers 15 residues. The V end lost 5 bases, the J end lost 0 bases, and 13 bases lay between the germline ends. Here the CDR3 reads CASSPAGGMNTEAFF. In DNA form, the CDR3 reads TGTGCCAGCAGCCCCGCGGGGGGTATGAACACTGAAGCTTTCTTT.

The genes are TRBV2 and TRBJ1-4, with 10 bases lining up with TRBD1. Germline assignment: CDR1 SNHLY and CDR2 FYNNEI. V lost 8 bases and J lost 7; bases outside the gene matches: 7. The CDR3 covers 14 residues. The CDR3 region is CASRVGTGVEKLFF. CDR3 nucleotides: TGTGCCAGCCGTGTCGGGACAGGGGTTGAAAAACTGTTTTTT.

The chain recombines TRBV7-8 with TRBJ2-7, with D unresolved. Germline V lookup: CDR1 SGHVS, CDR2 FQNEAQ. Trimming took off 4 bases at V and 4 bases at J, with 5 bases between the two ends. The CDR3 has 11 amino acids. CDR3 residues: CASSSQYEQYF. DNA of the CDR3: TGTGCCAGCAGCTCACAATACGAGCAGTACTTC.

The J gene is TRBJ2-3, the V gene TRBV2, with 7 bases that match TRBD1. CDR1 and CDR2 (germline): SNHLY, FYNNEI. Losses at the gene ends were 6 bases for V and 1 base for J; bases not matched to a gene: 7. The CDR3 loop spans 15 amino acids. The DNA of the CDR3 is TGTGCCAGCAGAGGGCGAGACAGGGGCACAGATACGCAGTATTTT. This encodes CASRGRDRGTDTQYF.